The present TCR beta chain was sequenced within a study of blood T cell repertoires in COVID-19. In the original processing: The assay estimated nucleated cells by amplifying reference gene primers. TCRdb's copy holds only in-frame clones and misses some; the assay was immunoSEQ multiplex PCR. That table supplies the V and J calls and clone size; D and trimming were determined from the DNA. The sample has some 200,000 clones; around 82% are singletons. CDR3 size: 15 residues. The germline V and J ends were trimmed by 3 bases and 8 bases, with 19 bases remaining between them. CDR1 GTSNPN and CDR2 SVGIG come from the germline V gene (reference sequence).

The sequence was collected from a woman aged 70-85 years with acute or convalescent COVID-19. The sequencing input was peripheral blood. V is TRBV30 and J is TRBJ1-4; a weak D match, TRBD1 (5 bases). In DNA form, the CDR3 reads TGTGCCTGGAGACCCCGGGGGAGAATAAGGGAAAAACTGTTTTTT. It is translated as CAWRPRGRIREKLFF.